This TCR beta chain stems from a study of T cell repertoires in cytomegalovirus infection. Study-level information: The study used recently identified HLA-C-restricted and well-studied HLA-B-restricted CMV epitopes. The public TCR beta signatures pointed to both CMV infection and matching HLA type.

Comments on this clonotype: Its antigen remains unknown.

TCRdb reanalysed the reads using MiXCR and keeps one entry per CDR3 protein. In the table there are about 900,000 distinct CDR3 sequences, under 40% of which are singletons. The CDR3 runs 16 residues. V was trimmed by 0 bases and J by 3 bases, leaving 12 bases between them. The germline gives CDR1 MNHEY, CDR2 SVGEGT. Overall study findings and caveats: Identification of carriers of CMV plus the relevant HLA was performed using cumulative public TCR beta family frequency. The study found HLA-C-restricted CMV-specific TCR beta clonotypes dominating the ex vivo response.

This chain connects TRBV6-2 or TRBV6-3 to TRBJ2-1; D gene uncertain. Sequenced material: cultured CD8+ T cells from PBMCs, taken from culture after CMV antigen stimulation. This receptor was taken from a human donor in good health (CMV status not recorded). Some clones in this sample may be carry-over from other donors' samples. The CDR3, as DNA: TGTGCCAGCAGTTACTCGGACCAGAGCAACTACAATGAGCAGTTCTTC. Translating it yields CASSYSDQSNYNEQFF.